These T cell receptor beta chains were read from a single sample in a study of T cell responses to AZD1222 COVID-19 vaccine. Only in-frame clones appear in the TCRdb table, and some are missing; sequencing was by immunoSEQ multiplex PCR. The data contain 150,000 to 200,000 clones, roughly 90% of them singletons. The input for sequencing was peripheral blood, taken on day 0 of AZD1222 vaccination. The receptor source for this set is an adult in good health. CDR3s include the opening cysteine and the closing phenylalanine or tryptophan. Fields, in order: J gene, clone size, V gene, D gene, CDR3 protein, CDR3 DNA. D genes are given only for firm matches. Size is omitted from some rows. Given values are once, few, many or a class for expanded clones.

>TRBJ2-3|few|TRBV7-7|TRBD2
CASSLLAGRTDTQYF
TGTGCTAGCAGCTTACTAGCGGGGAGGACAGATACGCAGTATTTT
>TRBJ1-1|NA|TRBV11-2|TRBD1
CASSVRQGATTEAFF
TGTGCCAGCAGCGTAAGACAGGGGGCGACCACTGAAGCTTTCTTT
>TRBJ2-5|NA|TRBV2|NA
CASKETTRSRETQYF
TGTGCCAGCAAAGAGACTACGAGGTCTCGGGAGACCCAGTACTTC
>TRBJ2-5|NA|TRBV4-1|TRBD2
CASSQLAGGYRETQYF
TGCGCCAGCAGCCAACTAGCGGGAGGTTACCGAGAGACCCAGTACTTC
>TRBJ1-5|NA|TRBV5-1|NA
CASSRGSNQPQHF
TGCGCCAGCAGCAGGGGTAGCAATCAGCCCCAGCATTTT
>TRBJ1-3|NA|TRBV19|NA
CASSPGPAAGNTIYF
TGTGCCAGTAGCCCAGGGCCCGCCGCTGGAAACACCATATATTTT
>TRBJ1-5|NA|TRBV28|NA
CASDRGLNQPQHF
TGTGCCAGCGACCGGGGTCTCAATCAGCCCCAGCATTTT
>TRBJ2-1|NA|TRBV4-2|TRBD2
CASSQNPHGGLAGEQFF
TGTGCCAGCAGCCAAAATCCCCACGGGGGACTAGCGGGTGAGCAGTTCTTC
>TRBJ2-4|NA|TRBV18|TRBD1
CASSQNRGENIQYF
TGTGCCAGCTCACAAAACAGGGGAGAGAACATTCAGTACTTC
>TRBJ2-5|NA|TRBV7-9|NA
CASSRVHGQTQYF
TGTGCCAGCAGCCGGGTCCATGGGCAGACCCAGTACTTC
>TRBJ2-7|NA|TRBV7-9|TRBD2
CASSRGLAGWADEQYF
TGTGCCAGCAGCCGGGGACTAGCGGGATGGGCAGACGAGCAGTACTTC
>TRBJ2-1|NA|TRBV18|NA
CASSPQPQTHEQFF
TGTGCCAGCTCACCTCAGCCACAGACGCATGAGCAGTTCTTC
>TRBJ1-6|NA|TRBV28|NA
CASRTQGMFNSPLHF
TGTGCCAGCAGGACACAAGGGATGTTTAATTCACCCCTCCACTTT
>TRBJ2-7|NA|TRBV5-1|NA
CASRLMAGEQYF
TGCGCCAGCAGGTTGATGGCGGGGGAGCAGTACTTC
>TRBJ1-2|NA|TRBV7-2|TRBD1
CASSSNGQGARGGYTF
TGTGCCAGCAGCTCAAACGGACAGGGAGCTCGTGGGGGCTACACCTTC
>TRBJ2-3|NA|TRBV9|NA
CASSVATDTQYF
TGTGCCAGCAGCGTAGCTACAGATACGCAGTATTTT
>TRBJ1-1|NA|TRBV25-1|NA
CASSPQGNTEAFF
TGTGCCAGCAGTCCTCAGGGGAACACTGAAGCTTTCTTT
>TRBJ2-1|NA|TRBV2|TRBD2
CASRGGTRGDEQFF
TGTGCCAGCAGGGGAGGGACTAGAGGGGATGAGCAGTTCTTC
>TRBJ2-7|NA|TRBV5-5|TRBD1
CASSLWDRGPYEQYF
TGTGCCAGCAGCTTGTGGGACAGGGGCCCCTACGAGCAGTACTTC
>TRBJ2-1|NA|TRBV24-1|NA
CATSVASKKNEQFF
TGTGCCACCAGTGTGGCTAGCAAAAAGAATGAGCAGTTCTTC
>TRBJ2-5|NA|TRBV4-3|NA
CASSQDNSARTETQYF
TGCGCCAGCAGCCAAGATAATTCGGCTAGAACCGAGACCCAGTACTTC
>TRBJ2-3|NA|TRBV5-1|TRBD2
CASSLLAGSVTDTQYF
TGCGCCAGCAGCTTACTAGCGGGGTCAGTCACAGATACGCAGTATTTT
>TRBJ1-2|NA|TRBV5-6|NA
CASSLAGTREGYTF
TGTGCCAGCAGCTTGGCAGGGACCCGGGAAGGCTACACCTTC
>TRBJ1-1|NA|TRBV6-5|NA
CASSQGKWYHTEAFF
TGTGCCAGCAGCCAGGGAAAGTGGTATCACACTGAAGCTTTCTTT
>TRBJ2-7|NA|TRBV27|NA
CASSSSSYEQYF
TGTGCCAGCAGTTCGAGCTCCTACGAGCAGTACTTC
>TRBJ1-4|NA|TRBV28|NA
CASRVDEKLFF
TGTGCCAGCCGCGTGGATGAAAAACTGTTTTTT
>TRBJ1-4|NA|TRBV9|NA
CASSPRMGNEKLFF
TGTGCCAGCAGCCCCCGTATGGGTAATGAAAAACTGTTTTTT
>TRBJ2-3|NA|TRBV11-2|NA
CASSLLVGADTQYF
TGTGCCAGCAGCTTGCTCGTGGGAGCAGATACGCAGTATTTT
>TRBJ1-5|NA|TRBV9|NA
CASSVAGGNQPQHF
TGTGCCAGCAGCGTAGCGGGGGGCAATCAGCCCCAGCATTTT
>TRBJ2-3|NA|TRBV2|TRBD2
CASRRGRGSGVGDTQYF
TGTGCCAGCAGGAGGGGCAGAGGTAGCGGGGTAGGAGATACGCAGTATTTT
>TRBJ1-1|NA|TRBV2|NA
CASSGWGGAGEAFF
TGTGCCAGCAGTGGCTGGGGGGGCGCAGGAGAAGCTTTCTTT
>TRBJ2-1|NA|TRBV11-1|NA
CASGTDLSSYNEQFF
TGTGCCAGCGGAACGGACCTCAGCTCCTACAATGAGCAGTTCTTC
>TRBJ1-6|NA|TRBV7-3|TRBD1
CASSSTGLSPLHF
TGTGCCAGCAGCTCGACAGGGTTATCACCCCTCCACTTT
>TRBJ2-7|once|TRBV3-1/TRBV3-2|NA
CASSRNYEQYF
TGTGCCAGCAGCCGAAACTACGAGCAGTACTTC
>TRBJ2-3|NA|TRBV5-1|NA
CASTFKGGSTDTQYF
TGCGCCAGCACCTTCAAGGGGGGGTCCACAGATACGCAGTATTTT
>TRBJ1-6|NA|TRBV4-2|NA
CASSQDAATSSYNSPLHF
TGTGCCAGCAGCCAAGATGCCGCAACTAGCTCCTATAATTCACCCCTCCACTTT
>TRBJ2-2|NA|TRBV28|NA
CASSSYREGELFF
TGTGCCAGCAGTTCCTACAGGGAGGGGGAGCTGTTTTTT
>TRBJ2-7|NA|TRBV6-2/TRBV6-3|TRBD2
CASSYPKLAEDYEQYF
TGTGCCAGCAGTTACCCTAAACTAGCGGAAGACTACGAGCAGTACTTC
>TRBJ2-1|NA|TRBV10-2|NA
CASRKVPSEQFF
TGCGCCAGCAGAAAGGTCCCCAGTGAGCAGTTCTTC
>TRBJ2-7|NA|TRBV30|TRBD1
CAGTAVSYEQYF
TGTGCGGGGACAGCTGTGTCCTACGAGCAGTACTTC
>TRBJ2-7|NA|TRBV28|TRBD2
CASSRAGGRAYEQYF
TGTGCCAGCAGCCGGGCTGGCGGGAGGGCCTACGAGCAGTACTTC
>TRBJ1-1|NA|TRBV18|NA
CASSPLLKGEAFF
TGTGCCAGCTCACCACTGCTAAAGGGTGAAGCTTTCTTT
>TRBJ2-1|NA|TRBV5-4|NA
CASSLAGASSYNEQFF
TGTGCCAGCAGCTTGGCGGGCGCATCAAGTTACAATGAGCAGTTCTTC
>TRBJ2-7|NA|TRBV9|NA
CASSVGDGVHEQYF
TGTGCCAGCAGCGTTGGGGATGGGGTCCACGAGCAGTACTTC
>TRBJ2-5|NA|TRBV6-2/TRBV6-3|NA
CASSLLRDYQETQYF
TGTGCCAGCAGTCTCCTCCGGGACTACCAAGAGACCCAGTACTTC
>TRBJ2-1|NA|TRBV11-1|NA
CASSFFRGGEQFF
TGTGCCAGCAGCTTTTTCAGGGGAGGGGAGCAGTTCTTC
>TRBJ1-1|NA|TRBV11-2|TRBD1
CASSSFYPQGFELNTEAFF
TGTGCCAGCAGCTCATTTTACCCACAGGGGTTCGAACTTAACACTGAAGCTTTCTTT
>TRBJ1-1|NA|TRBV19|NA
CASSIGEGWTEAFF
TGTGCCAGTAGTATAGGGGAAGGGTGGACTGAAGCTTTCTTT
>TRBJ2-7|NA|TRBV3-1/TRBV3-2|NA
CASSQGARDPPYEQYF
TGTGCCAGCAGCCAAGGCGCAAGGGACCCTCCCTACGAGCAGTACTTC
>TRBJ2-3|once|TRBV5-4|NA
CASSSIQGGTDTQYF
TGTGCCAGCAGCTCTATACAGGGGGGGACAGATACGCAGTATTTT